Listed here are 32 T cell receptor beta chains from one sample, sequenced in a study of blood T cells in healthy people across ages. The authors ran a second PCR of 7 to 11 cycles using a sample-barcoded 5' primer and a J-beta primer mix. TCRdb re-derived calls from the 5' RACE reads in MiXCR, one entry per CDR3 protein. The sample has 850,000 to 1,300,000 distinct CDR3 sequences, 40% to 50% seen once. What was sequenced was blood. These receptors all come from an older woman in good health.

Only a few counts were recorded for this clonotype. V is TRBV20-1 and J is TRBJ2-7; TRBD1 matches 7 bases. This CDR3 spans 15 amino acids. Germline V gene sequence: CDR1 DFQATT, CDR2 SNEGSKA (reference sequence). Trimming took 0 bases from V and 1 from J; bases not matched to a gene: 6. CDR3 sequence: CSAREGQRGSYEQYF. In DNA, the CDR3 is TGCAGTGCTAGAGAGGGACAGAGGGGTTCCTACGAGCAGTACTTC.

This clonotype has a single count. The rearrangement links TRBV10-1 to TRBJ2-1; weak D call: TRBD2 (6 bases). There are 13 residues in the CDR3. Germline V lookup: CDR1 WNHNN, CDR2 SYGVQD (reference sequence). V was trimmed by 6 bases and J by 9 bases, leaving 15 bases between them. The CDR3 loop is CASRQDTSREQFF. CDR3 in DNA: TGCGCCAGCAGACAAGACACTAGCCGTGAGCAGTTCTTC.

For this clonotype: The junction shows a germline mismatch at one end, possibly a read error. The CDR3 protein is CSAGDRDRGKGREQYF. The CDR3 region has the DNA TGCAGTGCTGGAGATCGTGACAGGGGTAAAGGGAGGGAGCAGTACTTC. The chain carries TRBV20-1 and TRBJ2-7; 8 bases line up with TRBD1. This CDR3 has 16 amino acids. From germline, CDR1 is DFQATT and CDR2 SNEGSKA (reference sequence).

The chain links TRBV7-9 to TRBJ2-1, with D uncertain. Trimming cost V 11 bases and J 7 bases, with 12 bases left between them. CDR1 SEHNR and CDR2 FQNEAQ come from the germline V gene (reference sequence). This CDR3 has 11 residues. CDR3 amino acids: CAVQTFNEQFF. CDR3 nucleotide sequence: TGTGCCGTCCAGACATTTAATGAGCAGTTCTTC.

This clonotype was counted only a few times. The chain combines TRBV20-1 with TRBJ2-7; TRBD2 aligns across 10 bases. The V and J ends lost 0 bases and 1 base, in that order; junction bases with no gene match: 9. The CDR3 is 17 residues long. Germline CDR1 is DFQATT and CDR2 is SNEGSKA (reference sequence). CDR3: CSARDPSGRIHSYEQYF. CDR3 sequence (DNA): TGCAGTGCTAGAGATCCTAGCGGGAGAATTCATTCCTACGAGCAGTACTTC.

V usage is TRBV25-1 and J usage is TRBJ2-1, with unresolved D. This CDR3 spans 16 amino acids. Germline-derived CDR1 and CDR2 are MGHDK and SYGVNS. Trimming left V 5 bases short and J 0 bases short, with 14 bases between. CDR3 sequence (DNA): TGTGCCAGCAGTCCCATTTCGCCCAGCTCCTACAATGAGCAGTTCTTC. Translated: CASSPISPSSYNEQFF.

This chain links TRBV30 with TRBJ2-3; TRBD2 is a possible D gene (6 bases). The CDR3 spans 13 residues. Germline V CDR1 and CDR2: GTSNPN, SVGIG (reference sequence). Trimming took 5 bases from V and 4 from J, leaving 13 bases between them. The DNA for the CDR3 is TGTGCCTGGTGCCCGCGGAGGGCAGATACGCAGTATTTT. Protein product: CAWCPRRADTQYF. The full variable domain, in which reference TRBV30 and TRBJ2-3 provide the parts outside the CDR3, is SQTIHQWPATLVQPVGSPLSLECTVEGTSNPNLYWYRQAAGRGLQLLFYSVGIGQISSEVPQNLSASRPQDRQFILSSKKLLLSDSGFYLCAWCPRRADTQYFGPGTRLTVL.

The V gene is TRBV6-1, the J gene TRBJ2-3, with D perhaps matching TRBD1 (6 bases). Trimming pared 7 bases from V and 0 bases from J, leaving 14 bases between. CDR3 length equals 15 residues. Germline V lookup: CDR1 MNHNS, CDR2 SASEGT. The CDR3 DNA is TGTGCCAGCATCAGAGGGGGAAAGAGCACAGATACGCAGTATTTT. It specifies CASIRGGKSTDTQYF.

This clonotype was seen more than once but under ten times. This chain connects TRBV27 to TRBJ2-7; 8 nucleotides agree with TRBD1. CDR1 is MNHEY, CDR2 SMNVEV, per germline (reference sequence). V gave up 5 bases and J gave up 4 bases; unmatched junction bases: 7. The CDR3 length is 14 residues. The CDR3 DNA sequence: TGTGCCAGCAGTCTCCAGGGGGCTTGGTACGAGCAGTACTTC. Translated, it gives CASSLQGAWYEQYF.

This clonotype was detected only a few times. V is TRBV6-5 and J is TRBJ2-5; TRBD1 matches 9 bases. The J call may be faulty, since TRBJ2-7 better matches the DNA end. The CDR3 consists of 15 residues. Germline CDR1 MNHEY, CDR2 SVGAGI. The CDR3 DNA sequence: TGTGCCAGCAGTTCCGACAGGGGGGGAACCTACGAGCAGTACTTC. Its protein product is CASSSDRGGTYEQYF.

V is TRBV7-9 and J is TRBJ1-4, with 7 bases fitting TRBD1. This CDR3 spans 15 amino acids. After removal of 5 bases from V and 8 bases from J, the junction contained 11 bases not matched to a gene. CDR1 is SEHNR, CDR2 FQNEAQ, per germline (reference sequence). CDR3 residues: CASSTGQAPGEKLFF. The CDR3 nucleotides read TGTGCCAGCAGCACCGGACAGGCCCCTGGAGAAAAACTGTTTTTT.

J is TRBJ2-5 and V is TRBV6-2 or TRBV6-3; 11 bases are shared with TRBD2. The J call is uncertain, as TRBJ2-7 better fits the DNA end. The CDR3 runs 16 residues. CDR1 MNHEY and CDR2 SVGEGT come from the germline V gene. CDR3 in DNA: TGTGCCAGCAGTCGTCTTGCCGGGACTAGCGGCTACGAGCAGTACTTC. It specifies CASSRLAGTSGYEQYF.

The CDR3: CSARDPGQGVEKLFF. The CDR3, as DNA: TGCAGTGCTAGAGATCCGGGACAGGGGGTTGAAAAACTGTTTTTT. The rearrangement joins TRBV20-1 to TRBJ1-4; 11 bases line up with TRBD1. Unmatched junction bases numbered 4, after V lost 0 bases and J lost 7 bases. Germline V CDR1 and CDR2: DFQATT, SNEGSKA (reference sequence). The CDR3 loop spans 15 amino acids.

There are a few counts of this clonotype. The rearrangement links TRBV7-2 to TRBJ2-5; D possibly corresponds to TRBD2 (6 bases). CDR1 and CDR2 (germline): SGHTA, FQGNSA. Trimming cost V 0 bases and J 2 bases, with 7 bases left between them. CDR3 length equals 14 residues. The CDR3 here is CASSLALAQETQYF. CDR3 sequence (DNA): TGTGCCAGCAGCTTAGCCCTAGCGCAAGAGACCCAGTACTTC.

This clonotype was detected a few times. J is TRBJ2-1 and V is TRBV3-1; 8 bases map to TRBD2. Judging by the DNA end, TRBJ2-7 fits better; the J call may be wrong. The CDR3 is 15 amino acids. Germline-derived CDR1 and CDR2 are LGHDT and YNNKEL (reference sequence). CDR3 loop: CASSVSGTSYNEQYF. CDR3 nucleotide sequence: TGTGCCAGCAGCGTTAGCGGGACCTCCTACAATGAGCAGTACTTC.

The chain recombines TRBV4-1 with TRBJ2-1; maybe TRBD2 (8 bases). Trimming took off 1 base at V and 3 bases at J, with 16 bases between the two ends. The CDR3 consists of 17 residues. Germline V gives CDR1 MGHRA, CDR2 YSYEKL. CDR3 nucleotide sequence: TGCGCCAGCAGCCAAGTGAACAGGGGACTAGACTACAATGAGCAGTTCTTC. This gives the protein CASSQVNRGLDYNEQFF.

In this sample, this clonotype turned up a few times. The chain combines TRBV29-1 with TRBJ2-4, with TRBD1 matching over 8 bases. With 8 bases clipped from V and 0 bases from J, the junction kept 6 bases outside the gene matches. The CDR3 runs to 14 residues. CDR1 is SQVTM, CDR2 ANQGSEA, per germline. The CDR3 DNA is TGCAGCATAAGGACAGGGCTAGCCAAAAACATTCAGTACTTC. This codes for CSIRTGLAKNIQYF.

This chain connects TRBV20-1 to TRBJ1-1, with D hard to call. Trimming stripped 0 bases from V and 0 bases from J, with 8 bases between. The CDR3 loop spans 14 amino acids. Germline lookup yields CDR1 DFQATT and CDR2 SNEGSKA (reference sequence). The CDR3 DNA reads TGCAGTGCTAGAGATAGACTACTGAACACTGAAGCTTTCTTT. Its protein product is CSARDRLLNTEAFF.

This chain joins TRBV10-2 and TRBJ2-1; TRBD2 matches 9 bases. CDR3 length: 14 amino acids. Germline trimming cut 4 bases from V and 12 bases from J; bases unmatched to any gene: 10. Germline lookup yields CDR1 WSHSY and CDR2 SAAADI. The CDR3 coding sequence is TGCGCCAGCAGTGGACTAGCGGACACAGATACGCAGTTCTTC. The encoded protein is CASSGLADTDTQFF.

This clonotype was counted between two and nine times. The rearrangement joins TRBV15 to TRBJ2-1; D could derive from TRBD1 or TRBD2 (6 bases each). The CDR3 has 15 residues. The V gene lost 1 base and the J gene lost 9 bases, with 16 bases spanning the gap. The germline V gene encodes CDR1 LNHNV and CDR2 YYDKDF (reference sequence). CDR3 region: CATSRAQGRIGEQFF. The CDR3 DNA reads TGTGCCACCAGCAGAGCCCAGGGGAGGATCGGTGAGCAGTTCTTC.

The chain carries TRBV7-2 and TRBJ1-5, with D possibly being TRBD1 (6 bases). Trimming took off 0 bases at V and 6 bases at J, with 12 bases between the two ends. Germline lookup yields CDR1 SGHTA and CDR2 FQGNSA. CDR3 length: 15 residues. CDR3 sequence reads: CASSLAWGHGQPQHF. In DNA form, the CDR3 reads TGTGCCAGCAGCTTAGCGTGGGGACACGGTCAGCCCCAGCATTTT.

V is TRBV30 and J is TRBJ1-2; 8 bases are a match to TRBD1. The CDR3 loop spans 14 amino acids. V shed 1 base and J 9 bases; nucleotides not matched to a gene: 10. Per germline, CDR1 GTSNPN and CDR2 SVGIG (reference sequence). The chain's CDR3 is CAWSETTTGVSYTF. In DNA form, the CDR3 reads TGTGCCTGGAGTGAAACCACGACAGGGGTTAGCTACACCTTC.

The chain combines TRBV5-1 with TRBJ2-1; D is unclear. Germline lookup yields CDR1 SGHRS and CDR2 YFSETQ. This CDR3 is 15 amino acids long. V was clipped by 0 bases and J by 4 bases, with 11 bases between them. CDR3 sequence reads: CASSLGPQLYNEQFF. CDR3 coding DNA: TGCGCCAGCAGCTTGGGTCCACAACTTTACAATGAGCAGTTCTTC.

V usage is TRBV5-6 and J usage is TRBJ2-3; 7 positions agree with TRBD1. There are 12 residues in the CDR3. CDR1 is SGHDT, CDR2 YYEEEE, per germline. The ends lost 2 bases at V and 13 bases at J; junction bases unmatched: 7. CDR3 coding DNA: TGTGCCAGCAGCTTAGCACAGACAGGGAAGTATTTT. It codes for CASSLAQTGKYF.

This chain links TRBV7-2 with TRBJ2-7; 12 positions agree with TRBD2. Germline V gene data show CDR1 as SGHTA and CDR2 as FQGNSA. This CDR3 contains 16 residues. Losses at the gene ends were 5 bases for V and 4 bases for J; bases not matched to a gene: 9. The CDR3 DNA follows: TGTGCCAGCAGCCCGAGACTAGCGGGGGAGCTTTACGAGCAGTACTTC. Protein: CASSPRLAGELYEQYF.

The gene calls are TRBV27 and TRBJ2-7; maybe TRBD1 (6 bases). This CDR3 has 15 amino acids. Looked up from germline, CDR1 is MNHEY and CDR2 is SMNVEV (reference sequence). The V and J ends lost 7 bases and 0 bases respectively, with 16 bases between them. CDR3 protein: CASKPGHTFSYEQYF. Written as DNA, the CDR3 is TGTGCCAGCAAACCGGGACATACATTCTCCTACGAGCAGTACTTC.

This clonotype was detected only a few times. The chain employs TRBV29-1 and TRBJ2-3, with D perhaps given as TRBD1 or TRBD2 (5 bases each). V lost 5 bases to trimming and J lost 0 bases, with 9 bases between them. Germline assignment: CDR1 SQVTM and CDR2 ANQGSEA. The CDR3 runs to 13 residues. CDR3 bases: TGCAGCGTTAGGGGACCTAGCACAGATACGCAGTATTTT. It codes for CSVRGPSTDTQYF.

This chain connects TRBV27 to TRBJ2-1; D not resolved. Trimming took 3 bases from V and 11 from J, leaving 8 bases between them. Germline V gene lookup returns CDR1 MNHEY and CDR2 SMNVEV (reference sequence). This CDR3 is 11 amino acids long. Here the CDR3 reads CASSFGAKQFF. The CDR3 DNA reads TGTGCCAGCAGTTTTGGCGCAAAGCAGTTCTTC.

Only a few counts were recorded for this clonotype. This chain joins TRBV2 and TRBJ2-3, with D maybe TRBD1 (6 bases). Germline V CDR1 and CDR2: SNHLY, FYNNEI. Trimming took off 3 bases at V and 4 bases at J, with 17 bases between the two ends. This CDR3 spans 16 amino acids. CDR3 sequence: CASSDSMTGGPDTQYF. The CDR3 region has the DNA TGTGCCAGCAGTGACAGTATGACAGGCGGCCCAGATACGCAGTATTTT.

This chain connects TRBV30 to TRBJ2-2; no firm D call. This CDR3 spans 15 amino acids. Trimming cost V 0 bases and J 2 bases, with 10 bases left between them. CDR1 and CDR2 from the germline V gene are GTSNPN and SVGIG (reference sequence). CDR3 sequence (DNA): TGTGCCTGGAGTGTTTTGACTCTAAACACCGGGGAGCTGTTTTTT. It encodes CAWSVLTLNTGELFF.

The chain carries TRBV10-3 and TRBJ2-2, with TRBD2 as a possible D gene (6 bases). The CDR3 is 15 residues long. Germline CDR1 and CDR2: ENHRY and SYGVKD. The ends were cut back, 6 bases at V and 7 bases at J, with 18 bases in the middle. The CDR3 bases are TGTGCCATCAGGGGCCTCCGGGAGCCGGGCGGGGAGCTGTTTTTT. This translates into CAIRGLREPGGELFF.

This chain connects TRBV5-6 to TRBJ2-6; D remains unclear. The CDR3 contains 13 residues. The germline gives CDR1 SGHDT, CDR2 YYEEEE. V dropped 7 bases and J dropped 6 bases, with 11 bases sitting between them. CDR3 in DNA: TGTGCCAGCCGGACCCTCGAGGCCAACGTCCTGACTTTC. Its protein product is CASRTLEANVLTF.